This T cell receptor beta chain was identified during a study of cytomegalovirus exposure and HLA in healthy donors. Study details: Findings of an earlier analysis included under 140 million unique TCR beta sequences from some 200 million T cells.

The PCR made use of 60 Vbeta and 13 Jbeta primers. Using immunoSEQ multiplex PCR, the repertoire was profiled, and TCRdb retains in-frame clones only, with some absent. This repertoire shows more than 150,000 clones, around 78% found once; its top ten account for roughly 3%. The study's findings and limits: The study labeled 170 or so TCR beta chains cytomegalovirus-associated. Researchers reported in a later analysis that a missense DCLRE1C variant was tied to TCR beta V- and J-gene trimming. Rarity characterized most TCR sequences, yet some public TCRs appeared in many donors.

Trimming cost V 0 bases and J 5 bases; bases outside gene matches: 10. This CDR3 has 16 residues. Germline V CDR1 and CDR2: SGDLS, YYNGEE. Comment on this clone: Its antigen is undetermined.

This TCR was recovered from a woman aged 50 to 60 in good health and CMV-seropositive. The rearrangement joins TRBV9 to TRBJ2-7; 8 bases are a match to TRBD2. The sequenced sample was PBMCs. The CDR3 is CASSVGGGTSPHEQYF. CDR3 nucleotide sequence: TGTGCCAGCAGCGTAGGGGGGGGGACTAGTCCCCACGAGCAGTACTTC.